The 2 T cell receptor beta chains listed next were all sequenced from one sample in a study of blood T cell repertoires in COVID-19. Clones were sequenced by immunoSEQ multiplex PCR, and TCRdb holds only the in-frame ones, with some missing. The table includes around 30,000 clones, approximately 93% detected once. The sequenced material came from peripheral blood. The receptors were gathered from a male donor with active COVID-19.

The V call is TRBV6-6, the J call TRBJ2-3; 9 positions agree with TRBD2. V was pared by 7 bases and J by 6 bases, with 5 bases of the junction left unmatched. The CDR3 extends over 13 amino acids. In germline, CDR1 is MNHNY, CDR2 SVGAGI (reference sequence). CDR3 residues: CASTTSGADTQYF. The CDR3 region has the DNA TGTGCCAGCACGACTAGCGGAGCGGATACGCAGTATTTT.

The DNA for the CDR3 is TGTGCCAGCAGCTTGGCCGGGGGGGGTATACCCGAGCAGTACTTC. Its protein product is CASSLAGGGIPEQYF. This sequence joins TRBV5-6 and TRBJ2-7, with 8 positions matching TRBD2. The CDR3 is made up of 15 amino acids. In germline, CDR1 is SGHDT, CDR2 YYEEEE. V dropped 0 bases and J dropped 6; count of bases not matched to a gene: 8.